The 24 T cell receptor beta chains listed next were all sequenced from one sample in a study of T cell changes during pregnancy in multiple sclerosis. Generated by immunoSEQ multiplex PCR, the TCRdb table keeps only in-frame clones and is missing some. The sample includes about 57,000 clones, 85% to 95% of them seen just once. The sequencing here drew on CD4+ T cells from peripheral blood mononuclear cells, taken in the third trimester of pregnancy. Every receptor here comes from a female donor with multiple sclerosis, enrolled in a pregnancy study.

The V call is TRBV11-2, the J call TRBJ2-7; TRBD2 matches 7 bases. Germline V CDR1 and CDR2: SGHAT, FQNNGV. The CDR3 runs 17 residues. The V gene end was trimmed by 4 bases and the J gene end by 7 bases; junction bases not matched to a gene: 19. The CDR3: CASSSLSAGLRLREQYF. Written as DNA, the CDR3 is TGTGCCAGCAGCTCACTCTCAGCGGGGCTTAGGTTAAGGGAGCAGTACTTC.

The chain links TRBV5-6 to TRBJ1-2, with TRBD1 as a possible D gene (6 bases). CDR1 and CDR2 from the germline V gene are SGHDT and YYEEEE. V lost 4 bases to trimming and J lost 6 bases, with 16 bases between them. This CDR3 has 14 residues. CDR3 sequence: CASSNTQGQHGYTF. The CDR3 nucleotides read TGTGCCAGCAGCAACACACAGGGTCAACATGGCTACACCTTC.

CDR3 coding DNA: TGTGCCAGCTCTCGGGCCCATCAGGGACAGAGATACACCTTC. It codes for CASSRAHQGQRYTF. V is TRBV18 and J is TRBJ1-2; 7 bases are a match to TRBD1. CDR3 size: 14 residues. The germline CDR1 and CDR2 sequences are KGHSH and LQKENI. J gave up 11 bases and V 6 bases, and 15 bases lay outside the gene matches. The whole variable domain, remainder taken from reference TRBV18 and TRBJ1-2, is NAGVMQNPRHLVRRRGQEARLRCSPMKGHSHVYWYRQLPEEGLKFMVYLQKENIIDESGMPKERFSAEFPKEGPSILRIQQVVRGDSAAYFCASSRAHQGQRYTFGSGTRLTVV.

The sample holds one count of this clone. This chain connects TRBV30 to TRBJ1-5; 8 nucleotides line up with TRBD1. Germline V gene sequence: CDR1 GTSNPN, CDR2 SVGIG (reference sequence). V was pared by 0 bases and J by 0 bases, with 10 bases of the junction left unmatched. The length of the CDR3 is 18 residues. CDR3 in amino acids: CAWSVKGQAIYSNQPQHF. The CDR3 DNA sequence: TGTGCCTGGAGTGTAAAGGGACAGGCCATCTATAGCAATCAGCCCCAGCATTTT.

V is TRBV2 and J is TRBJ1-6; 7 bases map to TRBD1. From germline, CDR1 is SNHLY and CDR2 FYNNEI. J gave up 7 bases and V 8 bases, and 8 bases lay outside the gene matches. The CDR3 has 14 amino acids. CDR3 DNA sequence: TGTGCCAGCCGAACGGGACAGATCAATTCACCCCTCCACTTT. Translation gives CASRTGQINSPLHF.

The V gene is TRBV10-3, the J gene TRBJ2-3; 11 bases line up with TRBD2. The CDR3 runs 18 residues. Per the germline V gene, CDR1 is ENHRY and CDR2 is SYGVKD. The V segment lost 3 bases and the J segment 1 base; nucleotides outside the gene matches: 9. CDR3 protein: CAISDPLAGGRGTDTQYF. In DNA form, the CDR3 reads TGTGCCATCAGTGACCCCCTAGCGGGGGGTCGGGGCACAGATACGCAGTATTTT.

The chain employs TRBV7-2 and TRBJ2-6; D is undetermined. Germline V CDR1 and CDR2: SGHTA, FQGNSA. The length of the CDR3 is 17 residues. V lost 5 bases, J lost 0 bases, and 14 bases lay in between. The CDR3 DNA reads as TGTGCCAGCAGCCACAGTCCGCCGATCTCTGGGGCCAACGTCCTGACTTTC. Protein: CASSHSPPISGANVLTF.

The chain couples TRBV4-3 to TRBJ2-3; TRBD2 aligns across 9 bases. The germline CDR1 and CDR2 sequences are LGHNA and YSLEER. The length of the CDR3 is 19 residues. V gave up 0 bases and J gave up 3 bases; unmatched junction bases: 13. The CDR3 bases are TGCGCCAGCAGCCAAGAGGGTCGGCTCGCGGGGGGGAATACAGATACGCAGTATTTT. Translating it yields CASSQEGRLAGGNTDTQYF.

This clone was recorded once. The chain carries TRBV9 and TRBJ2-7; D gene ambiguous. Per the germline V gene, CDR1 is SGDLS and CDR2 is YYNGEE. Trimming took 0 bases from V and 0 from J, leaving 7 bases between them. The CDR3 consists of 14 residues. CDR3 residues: CASSVGSNSYEQYF. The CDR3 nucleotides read TGTGCCAGCAGCGTAGGGAGTAACTCCTACGAGCAGTACTTC.

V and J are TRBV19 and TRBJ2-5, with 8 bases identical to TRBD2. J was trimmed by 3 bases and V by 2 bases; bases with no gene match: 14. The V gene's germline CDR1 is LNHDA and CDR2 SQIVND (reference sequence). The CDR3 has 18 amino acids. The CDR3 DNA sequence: TGTGCCAGTAGTATACAAAAGCGGGGGCTAAGGGGGGAAGAGACCCAGTACTTC. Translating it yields CASSIQKRGLRGEETQYF.

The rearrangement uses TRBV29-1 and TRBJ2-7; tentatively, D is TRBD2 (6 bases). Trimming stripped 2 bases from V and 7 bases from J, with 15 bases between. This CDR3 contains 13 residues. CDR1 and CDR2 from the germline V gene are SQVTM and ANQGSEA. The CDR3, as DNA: TGCAGCGTTGAACCTAATCCCGGGAGTGAGCAGTACTTC. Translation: CSVEPNPGSEQYF.

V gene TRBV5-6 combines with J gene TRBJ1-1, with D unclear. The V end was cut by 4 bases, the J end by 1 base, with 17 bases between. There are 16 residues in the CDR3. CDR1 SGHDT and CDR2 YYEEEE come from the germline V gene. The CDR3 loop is CASSPRTLTTNTEAFF. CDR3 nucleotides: TGTGCCAGCAGCCCCCGGACTCTTACGACGAACACTGAAGCTTTCTTT.

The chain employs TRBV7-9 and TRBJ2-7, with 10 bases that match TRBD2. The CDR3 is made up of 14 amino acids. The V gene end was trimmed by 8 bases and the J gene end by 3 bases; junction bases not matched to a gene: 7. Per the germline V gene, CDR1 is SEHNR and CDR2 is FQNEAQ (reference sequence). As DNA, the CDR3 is TGTGCCAGCGCCCTAGCGGGGGCAATCTACGAGCAGTACTTC. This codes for CASALAGAIYEQYF. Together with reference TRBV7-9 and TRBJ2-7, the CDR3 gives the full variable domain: DTGVSQNPRHKITKRGQNVTFRCDPISEHNRLYWYRQTLGQGPEFLTYFQNEAQLEKSRLLSDRFSAERPKGSFSTLEIQRTEQGDSAMYLCASALAGAIYEQYFGPGTRLTVT.

The CDR3 is CASSQDSGNSPLHF. The DNA for the CDR3 is TGTGCCAGCAGCCAGGACAGTGGGAATTCACCCCTCCACTTT. The chain recombines TRBV7-9 with TRBJ1-6, with D perhaps matching TRBD1 (6 bases). V lost 5 bases, J lost 7 bases, and 12 bases lay in between. Germline V gene lookup returns CDR1 SEHNR and CDR2 FQNEAQ (reference sequence). The CDR3 is made up of 14 amino acids. The complete variable domain, with remaining parts taken from reference TRBV7-9 and TRBJ1-6, reads DTGVSQNPRHKITKRGQNVTFRCDPISEHNRLYWYRQTLGQGPEFLTYFQNEAQLEKSRLLSDRFSAERPKGSFSTLEIQRTEQGDSAMYLCASSQDSGNSPLHFGNGTRLTVT.

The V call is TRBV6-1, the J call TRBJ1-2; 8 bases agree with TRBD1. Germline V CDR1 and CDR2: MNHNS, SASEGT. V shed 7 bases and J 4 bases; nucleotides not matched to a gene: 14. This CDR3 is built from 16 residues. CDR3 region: CASTEGRGRISYGYTF. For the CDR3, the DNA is TGTGCCAGCACTGAGGGCAGGGGGCGCATAAGCTATGGCTACACCTTC.

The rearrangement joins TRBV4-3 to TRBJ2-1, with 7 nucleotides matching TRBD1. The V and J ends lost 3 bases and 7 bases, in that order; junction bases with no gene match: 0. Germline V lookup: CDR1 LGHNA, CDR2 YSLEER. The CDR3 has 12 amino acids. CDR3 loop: CASSQTGNEQFF. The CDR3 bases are TGCGCCAGCAGCCAGACAGGGAATGAGCAGTTCTTC.

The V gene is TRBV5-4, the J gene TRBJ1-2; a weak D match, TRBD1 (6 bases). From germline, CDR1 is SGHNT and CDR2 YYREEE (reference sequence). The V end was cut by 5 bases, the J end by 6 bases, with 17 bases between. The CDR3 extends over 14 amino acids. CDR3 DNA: TGTGCCAGCAGTCACAGGGACCCAGGAAATGGCTACACCTTC. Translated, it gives CASSHRDPGNGYTF.

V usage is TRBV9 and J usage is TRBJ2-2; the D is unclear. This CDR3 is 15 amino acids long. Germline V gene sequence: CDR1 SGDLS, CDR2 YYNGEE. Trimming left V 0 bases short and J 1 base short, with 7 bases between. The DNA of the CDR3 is TGTGCCAGCAGCGTAGGTCTCAGGAACACCGGGGAGCTGTTTTTT. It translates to CASSVGLRNTGELFF.

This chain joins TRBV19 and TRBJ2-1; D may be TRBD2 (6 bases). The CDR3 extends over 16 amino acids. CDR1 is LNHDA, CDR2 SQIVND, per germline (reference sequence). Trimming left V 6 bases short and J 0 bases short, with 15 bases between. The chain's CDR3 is CASRTPGRSSYNEQFF. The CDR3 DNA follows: TGTGCCAGTAGAACTCCAGGGAGGAGCTCCTACAATGAGCAGTTCTTC.

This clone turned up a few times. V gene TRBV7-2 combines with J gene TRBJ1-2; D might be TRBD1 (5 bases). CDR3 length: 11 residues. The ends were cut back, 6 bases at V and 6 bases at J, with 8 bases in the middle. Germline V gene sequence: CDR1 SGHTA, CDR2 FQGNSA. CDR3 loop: CASRAGDGYTF. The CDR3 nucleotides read TGTGCCAGCAGGGCGGGGGATGGCTACACCTTC.

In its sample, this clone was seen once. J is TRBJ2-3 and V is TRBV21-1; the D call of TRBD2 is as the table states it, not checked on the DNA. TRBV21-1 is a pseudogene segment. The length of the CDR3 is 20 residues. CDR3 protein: CASIPGPGLAGGWRKDTQYF. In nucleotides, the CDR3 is TGTGCCAGCATCCCCGGACCGGGACTAGCGGGGGGGTGGCGGAAAGATACGCAGTATTTT.

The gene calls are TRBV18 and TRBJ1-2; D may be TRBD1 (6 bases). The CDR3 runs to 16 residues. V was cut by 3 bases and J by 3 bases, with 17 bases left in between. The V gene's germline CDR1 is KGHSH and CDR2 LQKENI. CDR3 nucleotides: TGTGCCAGCTCACCCGCACCGGGTACAGGGTACTATGGCTACACCTTC. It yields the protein CASSPAPGTGYYGYTF.

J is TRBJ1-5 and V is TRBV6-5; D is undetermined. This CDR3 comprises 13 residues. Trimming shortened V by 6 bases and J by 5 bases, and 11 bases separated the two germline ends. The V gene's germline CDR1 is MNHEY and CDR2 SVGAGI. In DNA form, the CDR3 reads TGTGCCAGCAGGGGAGGGAGTTATCAGCCCCAGCATTTT. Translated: CASRGGSYQPQHF.

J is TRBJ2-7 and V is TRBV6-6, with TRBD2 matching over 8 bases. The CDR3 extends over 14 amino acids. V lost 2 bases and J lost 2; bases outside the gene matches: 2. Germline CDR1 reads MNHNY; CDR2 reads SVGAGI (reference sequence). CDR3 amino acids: CASSYRGGPYEQYF. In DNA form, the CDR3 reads TGTGCCAGCAGTTACCGGGGGGGCCCCTACGAGCAGTACTTC.